This TCR beta chain was obtained from a study of CD8 T cells in ankylosing spondylitis. Study-wide points: In ankylosing spondylitis blood, a motif of roughly eight highly homologous TCR beta variants appeared characteristic.

Comments on this clonotype: The antigen remains undetermined.

A single record per CDR3 protein comes from TCRdb applying MiXCR to the 5' RACE reads. The sample has roughly 170,000 distinct CDR3 sequences, around a tenth seen once; the top ten hold roughly 16%. Looked up from germline, CDR1 is DFQATT and CDR2 is SNEGSKA (reference sequence). The CDR3 is made up of 11 amino acids. Trimming took 6 bases from V and 7 from J, leaving 10 bases between them. This clonotype originated in a female donor with ankylosing spondylitis or in good health (not recorded which). The sample comprised blood, either unsorted or a sorted T cell fraction (not recorded which). This chain links TRBV20-1 with TRBJ2-1; no firm D call. Written as DNA, the CDR3 is TGCAGTGCATACCATGCGAATGAGCAGTTCTTC. Protein product: CSAYHANEQFF.